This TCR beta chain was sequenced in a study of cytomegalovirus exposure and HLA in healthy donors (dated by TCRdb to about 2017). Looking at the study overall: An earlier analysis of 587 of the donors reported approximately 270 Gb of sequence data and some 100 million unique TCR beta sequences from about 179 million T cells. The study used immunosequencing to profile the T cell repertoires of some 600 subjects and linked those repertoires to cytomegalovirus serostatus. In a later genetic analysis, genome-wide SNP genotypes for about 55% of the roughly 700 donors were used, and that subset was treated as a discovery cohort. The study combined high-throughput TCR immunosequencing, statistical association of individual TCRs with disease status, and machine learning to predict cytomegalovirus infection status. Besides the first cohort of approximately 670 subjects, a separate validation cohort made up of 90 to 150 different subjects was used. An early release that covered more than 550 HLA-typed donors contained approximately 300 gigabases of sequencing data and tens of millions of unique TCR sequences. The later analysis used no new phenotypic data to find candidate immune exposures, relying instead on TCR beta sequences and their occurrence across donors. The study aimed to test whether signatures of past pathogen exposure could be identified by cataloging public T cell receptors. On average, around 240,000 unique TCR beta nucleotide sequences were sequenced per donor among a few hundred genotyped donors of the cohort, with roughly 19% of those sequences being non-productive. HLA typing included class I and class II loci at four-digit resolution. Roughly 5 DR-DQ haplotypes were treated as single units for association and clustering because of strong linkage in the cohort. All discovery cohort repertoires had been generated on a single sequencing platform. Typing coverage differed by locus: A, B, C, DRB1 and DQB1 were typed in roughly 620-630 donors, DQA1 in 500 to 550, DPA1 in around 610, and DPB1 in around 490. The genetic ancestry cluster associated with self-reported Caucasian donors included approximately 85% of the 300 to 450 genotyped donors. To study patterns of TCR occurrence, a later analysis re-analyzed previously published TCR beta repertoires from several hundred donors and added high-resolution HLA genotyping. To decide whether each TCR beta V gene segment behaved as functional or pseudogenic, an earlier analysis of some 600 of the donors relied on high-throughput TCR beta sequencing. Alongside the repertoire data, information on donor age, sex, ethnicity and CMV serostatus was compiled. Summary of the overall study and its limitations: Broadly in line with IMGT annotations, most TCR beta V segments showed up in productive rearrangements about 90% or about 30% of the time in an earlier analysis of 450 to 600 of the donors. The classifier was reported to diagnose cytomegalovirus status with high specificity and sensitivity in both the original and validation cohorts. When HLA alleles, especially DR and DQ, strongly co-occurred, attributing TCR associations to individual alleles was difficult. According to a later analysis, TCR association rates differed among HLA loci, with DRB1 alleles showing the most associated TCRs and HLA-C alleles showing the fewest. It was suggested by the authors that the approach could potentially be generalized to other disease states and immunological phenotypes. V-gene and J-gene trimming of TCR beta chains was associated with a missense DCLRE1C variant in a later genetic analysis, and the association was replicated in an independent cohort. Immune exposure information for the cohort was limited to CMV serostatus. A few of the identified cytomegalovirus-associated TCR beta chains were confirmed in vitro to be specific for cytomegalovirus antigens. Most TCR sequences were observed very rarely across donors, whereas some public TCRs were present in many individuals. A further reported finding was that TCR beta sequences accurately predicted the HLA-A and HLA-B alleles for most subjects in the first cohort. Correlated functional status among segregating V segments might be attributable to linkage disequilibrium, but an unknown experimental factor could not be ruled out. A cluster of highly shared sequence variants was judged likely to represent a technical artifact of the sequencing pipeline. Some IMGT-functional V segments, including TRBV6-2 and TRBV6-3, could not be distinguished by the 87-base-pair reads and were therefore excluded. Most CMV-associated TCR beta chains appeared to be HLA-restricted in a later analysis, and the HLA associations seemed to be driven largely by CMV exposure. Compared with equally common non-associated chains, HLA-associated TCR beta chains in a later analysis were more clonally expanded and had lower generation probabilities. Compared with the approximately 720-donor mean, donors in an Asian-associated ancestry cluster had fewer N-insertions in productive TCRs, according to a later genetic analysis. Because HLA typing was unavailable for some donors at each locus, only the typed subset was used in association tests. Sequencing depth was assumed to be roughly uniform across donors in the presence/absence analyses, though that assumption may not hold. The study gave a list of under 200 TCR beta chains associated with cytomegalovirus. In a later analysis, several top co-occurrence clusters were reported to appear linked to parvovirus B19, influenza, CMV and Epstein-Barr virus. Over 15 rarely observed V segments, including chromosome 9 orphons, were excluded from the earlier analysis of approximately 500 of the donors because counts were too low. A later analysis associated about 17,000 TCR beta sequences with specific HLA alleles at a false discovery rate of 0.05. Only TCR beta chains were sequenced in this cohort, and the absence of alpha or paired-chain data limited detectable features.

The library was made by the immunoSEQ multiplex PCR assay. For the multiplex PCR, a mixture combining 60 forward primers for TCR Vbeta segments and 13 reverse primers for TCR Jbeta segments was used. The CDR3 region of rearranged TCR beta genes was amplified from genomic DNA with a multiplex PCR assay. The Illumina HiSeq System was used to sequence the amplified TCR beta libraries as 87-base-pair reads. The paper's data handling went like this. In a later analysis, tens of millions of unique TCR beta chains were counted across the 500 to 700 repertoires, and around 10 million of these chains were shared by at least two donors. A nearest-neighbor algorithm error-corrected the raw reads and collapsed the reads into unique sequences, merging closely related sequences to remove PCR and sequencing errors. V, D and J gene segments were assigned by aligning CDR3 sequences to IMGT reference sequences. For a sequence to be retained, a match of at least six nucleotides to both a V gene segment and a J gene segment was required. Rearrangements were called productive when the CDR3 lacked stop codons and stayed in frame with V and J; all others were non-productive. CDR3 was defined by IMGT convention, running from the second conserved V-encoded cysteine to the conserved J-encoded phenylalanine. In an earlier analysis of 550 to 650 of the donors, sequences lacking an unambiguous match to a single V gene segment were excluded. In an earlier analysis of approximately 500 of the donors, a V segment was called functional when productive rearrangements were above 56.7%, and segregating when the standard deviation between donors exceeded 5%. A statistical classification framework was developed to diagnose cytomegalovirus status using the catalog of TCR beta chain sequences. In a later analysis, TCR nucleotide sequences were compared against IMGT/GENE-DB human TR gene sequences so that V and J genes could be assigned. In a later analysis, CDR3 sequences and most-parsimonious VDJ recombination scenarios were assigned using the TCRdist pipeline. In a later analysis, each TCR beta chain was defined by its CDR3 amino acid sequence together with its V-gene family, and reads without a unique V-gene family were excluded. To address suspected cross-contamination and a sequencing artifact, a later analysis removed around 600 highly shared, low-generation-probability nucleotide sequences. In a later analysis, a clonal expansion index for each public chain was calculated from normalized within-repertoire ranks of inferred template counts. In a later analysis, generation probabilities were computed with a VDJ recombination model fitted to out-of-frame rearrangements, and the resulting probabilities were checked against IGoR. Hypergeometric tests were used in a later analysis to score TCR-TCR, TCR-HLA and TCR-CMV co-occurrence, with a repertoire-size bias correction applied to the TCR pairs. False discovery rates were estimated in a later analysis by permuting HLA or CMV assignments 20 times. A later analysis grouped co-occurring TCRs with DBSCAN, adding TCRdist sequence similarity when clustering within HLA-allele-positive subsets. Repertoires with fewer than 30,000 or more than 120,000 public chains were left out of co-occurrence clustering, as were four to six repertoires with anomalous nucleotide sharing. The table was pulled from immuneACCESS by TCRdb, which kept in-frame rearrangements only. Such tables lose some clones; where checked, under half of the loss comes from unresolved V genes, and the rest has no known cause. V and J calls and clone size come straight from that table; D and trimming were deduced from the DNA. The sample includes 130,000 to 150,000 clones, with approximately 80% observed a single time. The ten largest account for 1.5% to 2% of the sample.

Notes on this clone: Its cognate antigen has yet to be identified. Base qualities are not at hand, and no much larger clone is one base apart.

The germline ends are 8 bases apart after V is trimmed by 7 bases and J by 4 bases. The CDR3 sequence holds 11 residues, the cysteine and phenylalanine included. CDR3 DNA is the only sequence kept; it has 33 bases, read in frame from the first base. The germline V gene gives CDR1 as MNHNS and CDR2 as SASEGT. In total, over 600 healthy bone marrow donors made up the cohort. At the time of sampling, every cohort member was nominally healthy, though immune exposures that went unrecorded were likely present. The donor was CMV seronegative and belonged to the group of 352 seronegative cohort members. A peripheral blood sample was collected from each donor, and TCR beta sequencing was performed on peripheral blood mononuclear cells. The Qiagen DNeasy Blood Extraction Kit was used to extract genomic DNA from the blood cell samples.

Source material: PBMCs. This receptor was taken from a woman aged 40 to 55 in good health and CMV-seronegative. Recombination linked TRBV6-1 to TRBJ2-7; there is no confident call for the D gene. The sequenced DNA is TGTGCCAGCACCCTTGAGTACGAGCAGTACTTC. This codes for CASTLEYEQYF.